This passage covers 25 T cell receptor beta chains from one sample sequenced in a study of cytomegalovirus exposure and HLA in healthy donors. Some clones are missing from TCRdb's copy, which holds only in-frame ones; the method was immunoSEQ multiplex PCR. The table has about 330,000 clones, roughly 89% seen once. The sequencing input was PBMCs. These receptor sequences come from a woman between 18 and 29 years old in good health and CMV-seronegative.

The V gene is TRBV7-8, the J gene TRBJ2-1; 9 positions agree with TRBD1. With 1 base clipped from V and 14 bases from J, the junction kept 0 bases outside the gene matches. The CDR3 spans 11 residues. Germline V CDR1 and CDR2: SGHVS, FQNEAQ. As DNA, the CDR3 is TGTGCCAGCAGCTTAGGACAGGGGGAGTTCTTC. It specifies CASSLGQGEFF.

The chain recombines TRBV7-2 with TRBJ2-7, with D tentatively TRBD2 (6 bases). The germline CDR1 and CDR2 sequences are SGHTA and FQGNSA. Trimming left V 6 bases short and J 0 bases short, with 12 bases between. CDR3 length equals 14 residues. CDR3 DNA sequence: TGTGCCAGCAGTTTCTCGACTAGCTCCTACGAGCAGTACTTC. Protein product: CASSFSTSSYEQYF.

The CDR3 spells CASSLISGSTGELFF. The CDR3 bases are TGTGCCAGCAGCTTAATTTCGGGTAGCACCGGGGAGCTGTTTTTT. This sequence joins TRBV7-9 and TRBJ2-2; D gene ambiguous. Germline CDR1 reads SEHNR; CDR2 reads FQNEAQ (reference sequence). There are 15 residues in the CDR3. V lost 2 bases to trimming and J lost 4 bases, with 11 bases between them.

V is TRBV7-9 and J is TRBJ2-1; TRBD2 is a possible D gene (6 bases). The CDR3 sequence is 17 residues long. Germline loops: CDR1 SEHNR, CDR2 FQNEAQ (reference sequence). V was shortened by 10 bases and J by 2 bases, with 24 bases between the two germline ends. This CDR3 reads CATTPREVERAYNEQFF. DNA of the CDR3: TGTGCCACCACTCCTAGGGAGGTGGAGCGGGCCTACAATGAGCAGTTCTTC.

The chain is built from TRBV6-1 and TRBJ2-2; TRBD1 might be the D (5 bases). With 0 bases removed from V and 6 bases from J, the gap between germline ends came to 5 bases. In germline, CDR1 is MNHNS, CDR2 SASEGT. The CDR3 spans 13 residues. Here the CDR3 reads CASSEAQAGELFF. The CDR3 coding sequence is TGTGCCAGCAGTGAAGCACAGGCCGGGGAGCTGTTTTTT.

The chain recombines TRBV15 with TRBJ2-5; 9 bases are shared with TRBD1. Germline values: CDR1 LNHNV, CDR2 YYDKDF (reference sequence). The CDR3 is 15 amino acids. Trimming cost V 5 bases and J 4 bases; bases outside gene matches: 8. The CDR3 DNA reads as TGTGCCACCAGCCCGGGACAGGGAGTCGTAGAGACCCAGTACTTC. It encodes CATSPGQGVVETQYF.

The chain recombines TRBV29-1 with TRBJ2-2; no clear D. This CDR3 is 13 amino acids long. With 4 bases removed from V and 2 bases from J, the gap between germline ends came to 8 bases. The germline V gene encodes CDR1 SQVTM and CDR2 ANQGSEA. CDR3 region: CSVGPPNTGELFF. The DNA of the CDR3 is TGCAGCGTTGGGCCTCCAAACACCGGGGAGCTGTTTTTT.

This clone was found a few times. This sequence joins TRBV4-3 and TRBJ2-7; 7 positions match TRBD1. V shed 2 bases and J 5 bases; nucleotides not matched to a gene: 6. The CDR3 is 14 amino acids. Germline CDR1 reads LGHNA; CDR2 reads YSLEER. CDR3 nucleotide sequence: TGCGCCAGCAGCCAACTGACAGGGCACGACGAGCAGTACTTC. This translates into CASSQLTGHDEQYF.

The chain links TRBV6-5 to TRBJ2-7; 7 nucleotides match TRBD2. The germline gives CDR1 MNHEY, CDR2 SVGAGI. Trimming took 0 bases from V and 3 from J; bases not matched to a gene: 8. CDR3 length equals 16 residues. The CDR3 here is CASSYSHRASGYEQYF. The CDR3 nucleotides read TGTGCCAGCAGTTACTCGCATCGGGCTAGCGGCTACGAGCAGTACTTC.

V and J are TRBV28 and TRBJ1-5; 9 nucleotides align to TRBD1. This CDR3 spans 16 amino acids. V lost 1 base to trimming and J lost 5 bases; unmatched junction nucleotides: 6. Germline CDR1 reads MDHEN; CDR2 reads SYDVKM. The CDR3 region has the DNA TGTGCCAGCAGTTTATCCGGACAGGGGAGGGATCAGCCCCAGCATTTT. Translation: CASSLSGQGRDQPQHF.

This CDR3 reads CASSFGLPGAADTQYF. In DNA, the CDR3 is TGTGCCAGCAGCTTCGGGCTCCCAGGGGCGGCAGATACGCAGTATTTT. This chain links TRBV11-3 with TRBJ2-3, with a tentative D call TRBD1 (6 bases). CDR3 size: 16 residues. In germline, CDR1 is SGHNT, CDR2 YENEEA. V was clipped by 3 bases and J by 4 bases, with 17 bases between them.

CDR3 bases: TGCAGCGTAGCAACGGGACAGGGAATTAACTATGGCTACACCTTC. Translated, it gives CSVATGQGINYGYTF. This chain links TRBV29-1 with TRBJ1-2, with 9 bases fitting TRBD1. The germline CDR1 and CDR2 sequences are SQVTM and ANQGSEA. Unmatched junction bases numbered 9, after V lost 6 bases and J lost 1 base. The CDR3 runs 15 residues. Full variable domain (outside the CDR3, taken from reference TRBV29-1 and TRBJ1-2): SAVISQKPSRDICQRGTSLTIQCQVDSQVTMMFWYRQQPGQSLTLIATANQGSEATYESGFVIDKFPISRPNLTFSTLTVSNMSPEDSSIYLCSVATGQGINYGYTFGSGTRLTVV.

This chain joins TRBV2 and TRBJ1-5; D is possibly TRBD1 (5 bases). CDR3 length: 15 amino acids. Looked up from germline, CDR1 is SNHLY and CDR2 is FYNNEI. The V gene lost 5 bases and the J gene lost 3 bases, with 14 bases spanning the gap. CDR3 sequence: CASSIETATNQPQHF. The CDR3 region has the DNA TGTGCCAGCAGTATCGAGACAGCCACCAATCAGCCCCAGCATTTT.

This clone showed up just a few times. CDR3 bases: TGCGCCAGCAGCCAAGGGCCGCGGGGCACCTACGAGCAGTACTTC. Protein: CASSQGPRGTYEQYF. The chain carries TRBV4-1 and TRBJ2-7; possible D gene TRBD2, 6 bases. Trimming pared 1 base from V and 2 bases from J, leaving 12 bases between. Germline V gives CDR1 MGHRA, CDR2 YSYEKL. The CDR3 loop spans 15 amino acids.

The CDR3 DNA follows: TGTGCCAGCAGCCCGGGACTAGCGGAAAAAGAGACCCAGTACTTC. Translating it yields CASSPGLAEKETQYF. V is TRBV7-3 and J is TRBJ2-5; 11 positions agree with TRBD2. Trimming cost V 5 bases and J 3 bases; bases outside gene matches: 5. CDR1 is SGHTA and CDR2 is FQGTGA in the germline V gene. The CDR3 sequence is 15 residues long.

V gene TRBV14 combines with J gene TRBJ1-1; D is possibly TRBD1 (6 bases). Deletions cut 4 bases from V and 4 bases from J, with 13 bases between. This CDR3 region has 14 residues. Looked up from germline, CDR1 is SGHDN and CDR2 is FVKESK. Here the CDR3 DNA reads TGTGCCAGCAGCCGAGGGGGGGTTGGCACTGAAGCTTTCTTT. This encodes CASSRGGVGTEAFF.

V and J are TRBV7-7 and TRBJ2-5; 7 nucleotides match TRBD1. The CDR3 runs to 13 residues. Germline V gene data show CDR1 as SSHAT and CDR2 as FNYEAQ (reference sequence). J gave up 1 base and V 5 bases, and 1 base lay outside the gene matches. This chain's CDR3 is CASSRDSQETQYF. The CDR3 DNA sequence: TGTGCCAGCAGCCGGGACAGCCAAGAGACCCAGTACTTC.

The chain has TRBV6-6 and TRBJ1-2, with D perhaps matching TRBD1 (6 bases). CDR1 is MNHNY and CDR2 is SVGAGI in the germline V gene (reference sequence). The CDR3 totals 13 residues. The V end lost 5 bases, the J end lost 5 bases, and 12 bases lay between the germline ends. CDR3 nucleotides: TGTGCCAGCAGTAGGACAGTAAGATATGGCTACACCTTC. It translates to CASSRTVRYGYTF.

In its sample, this clone was seen a few times. The CDR3 nucleotides read TGTGCCACCAGCAGGGAGCTAGCGAATGAGCAGTTCTTC. It encodes CATSRELANEQFF. The chain combines TRBV15 with TRBJ2-1; a possible D gene is TRBD2 (6 bases). Germline V lookup: CDR1 LNHNV, CDR2 YYDKDF (reference sequence). The CDR3 covers 13 residues. Trimming left V 3 bases short and J 7 bases short, with 10 bases between.

The rearrangement joins TRBV5-1 to TRBJ2-7; 10 bases are shared with TRBD1. This CDR3 is 15 amino acids long. J was trimmed by 6 bases and V by 4 bases; bases with no gene match: 10. CDR1 SGHRS and CDR2 YFSETQ come from the germline V gene. DNA for the CDR3: TGCGCCAGCAGCACCGCACCGGGACAGGGGTCCGAGCAGTACTTC. Its translation: CASSTAPGQGSEQYF.

The chain combines TRBV18 with TRBJ1-3, with TRBD1 matching over 7 bases. CDR1 is KGHSH, CDR2 LQKENI, per germline. V lost 5 bases to trimming and J lost 4 bases; unmatched junction nucleotides: 5. This CDR3 has 14 residues. CDR3 loop: CASSSGQEGNTIYF. The CDR3 region has the DNA TGTGCCAGCTCATCTGGACAGGAAGGAAACACCATATATTTT. The entire variable domain, with the rest obtained from reference TRBV18 and TRBJ1-3, is as follows: NAGVMQNPRHLVRRRGQEARLRCSPMKGHSHVYWYRQLPEEGLKFMVYLQKENIIDESGMPKERFSAEFPKEGPSILRIQQVVRGDSAAYFCASSSGQEGNTIYFGEGSWLTVV.

The chain links TRBV6-6 to TRBJ1-4, with 7 bases fitting TRBD1. V lost 6 bases to trimming and J lost 7 bases; unmatched junction nucleotides: 14. Per the germline V gene, CDR1 is MNHNY and CDR2 is SVGAGI (reference sequence). The CDR3 extends over 16 amino acids. CDR3 nucleotides: TGTGCCAGCAGCGCGACAGGGTGGGCTCCAGGTGAAAAACTGTTTTTT. This sequence encodes CASSATGWAPGEKLFF.

The genes are TRBV6-5 and TRBJ2-5; tentative D call: TRBD2 (5 bases). With 4 bases removed from V and 5 bases from J, the gap between germline ends came to 14 bases. This CDR3 contains 14 residues. Germline assignment: CDR1 MNHEY and CDR2 SVGAGI. CDR3 sequence: CASSWTSPGETQYF. For the CDR3, the DNA is TGTGCCAGCAGTTGGACTTCTCCCGGGGAGACCCAGTACTTC.

The chain recombines TRBV7-8 with TRBJ2-3, with 9 nucleotides matching TRBD2. Germline assignment: CDR1 SGHVS and CDR2 FQNEAQ. This CDR3 has 16 amino acids. The V and J ends lost 1 base and 0 bases, in that order; junction bases with no gene match: 2. DNA for the CDR3: TGTGCCAGCAGCTTAGGACTAGCGGAAAGCACAGATACGCAGTATTTT. Its protein is CASSLGLAESTDTQYF.

The rearrangement joins TRBV7-9 to TRBJ1-2; 10 bases match TRBD1. Germline CDR1 is SEHNR and CDR2 is FQNEAQ (reference sequence). The CDR3 consists of 18 residues. The junction had 12 bases not matched to a gene; V was cut back by 1 base and J by 4 bases. CDR3 residues: CASSLVSSGQGRSYGYTF. The CDR3 bases are TGTGCCAGCAGCTTAGTATCTTCGGGACAGGGGAGATCCTATGGCTACACCTTC.